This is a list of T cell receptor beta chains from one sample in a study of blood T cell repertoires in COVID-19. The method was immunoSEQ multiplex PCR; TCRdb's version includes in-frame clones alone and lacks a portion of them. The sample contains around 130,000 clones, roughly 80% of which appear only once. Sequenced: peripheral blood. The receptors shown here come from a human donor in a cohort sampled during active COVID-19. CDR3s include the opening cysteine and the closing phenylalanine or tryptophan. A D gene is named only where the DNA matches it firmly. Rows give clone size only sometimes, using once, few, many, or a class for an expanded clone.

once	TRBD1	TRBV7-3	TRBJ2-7	CASSSGTGFNEQYF	TGTGCCAGCAGCTCCGGGACAGGGTTCAACGAGCAGTACTTC
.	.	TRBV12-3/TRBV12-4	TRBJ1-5	CASSFEHNQPQHF	TGTGCCAGCAGTTTTGAACACAATCAGCCCCAGCATTTT
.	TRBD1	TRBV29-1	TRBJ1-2	CSVVETGYGYTF	TGCAGCGTGGTCGAGACAGGGTATGGCTACACCTTC
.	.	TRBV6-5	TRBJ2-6	CAIPGWGANVLTF	TGTGCCATCCCAGGGTGGGGGGCCAACGTCCTGACTTTC
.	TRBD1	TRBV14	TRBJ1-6	CASSQRQGRNNSPLHF	TGTGCCAGCAGCCAACGACAGGGTAGGAATAATTCACCCCTCCACTTT
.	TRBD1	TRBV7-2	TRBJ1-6	CASSLGPGQGRSPLHF	TGTGCCAGCAGCTTAGGGCCGGGACAGGGTCGATCACCCCTCCACTTT
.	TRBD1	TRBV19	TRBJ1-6	CASSLRTGGSYNSPLHF	TGTGCCAGTAGTCTAAGGACAGGGGGCTCCTATAATTCACCCCTCCACTTT
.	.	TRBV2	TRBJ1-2	CASSEEIVTGRGGYTF	TGTGCCAGCAGTGAAGAAATAGTGACAGGACGTGGGGGCTACACCTTC
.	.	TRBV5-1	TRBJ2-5	CASSEGRDFYQETQYF	TGCGCCAGCAGTGAGGGTAGGGACTTCTACCAAGAGACCCAGTACTTC
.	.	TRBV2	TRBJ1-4	CASSGAGEGTSEKLFF	TGTGCCAGCAGTGGGGCAGGGGAGGGTACGAGCGAAAAACTGTTTTTT
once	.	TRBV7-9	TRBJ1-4	CASSLGEAATNEKLFF	TGTGCCAGCAGCTTAGGGGAGGCAGCAACTAATGAAAAACTGTTTTTT
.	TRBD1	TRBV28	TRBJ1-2	CASSWTGKDYGYTF	TGTGCCAGCAGTTGGACAGGGAAGGACTATGGCTACACCTTC
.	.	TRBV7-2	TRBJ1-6	CASSLRGGNSPLHF	TGTGCCAGCAGCTTAAGGGGGGGTAATTCACCCCTCCACTTT
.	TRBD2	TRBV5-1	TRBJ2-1	CASSPYSGVGVEQFF	TGCGCCAGCAGCCCCTATAGCGGGGTGGGTGTTGAGCAGTTCTTC
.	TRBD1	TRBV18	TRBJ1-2	CASSRGQSYGYTF	TGTGCCAGCTCTAGGGGACAGTCCTATGGCTACACCTTC
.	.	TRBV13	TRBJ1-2	CASSFGQGGGYTF	TGTGCCAGCAGCTTCGGCCAAGGGGGTGGCTACACCTTC
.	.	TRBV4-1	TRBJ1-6	CASTNLPGGEKLGSPLHF	TGCGCCAGCACAAACCTACCCGGGGGAGAGAAGCTTGGTTCACCCCTCCACTTT
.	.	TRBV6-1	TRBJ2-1	CASSESFGYNEQFF	TGTGCCAGCAGTGAATCCTTCGGGTACAATGAGCAGTTCTTC
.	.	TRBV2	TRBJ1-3	CASSELAPSGNTIYF	TGTGCCAGCAGTGAATTGGCACCCTCTGGAAACACCATATATTTT
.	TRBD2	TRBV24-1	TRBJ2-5	CATSDPGTSGQETQYF	TGTGCCACCAGTGATCCAGGGACTAGCGGACAAGAGACCCAGTACTTC
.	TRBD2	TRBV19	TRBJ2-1	CASSMLGLADYNEQFF	TGTGCCAGTAGTATGTTGGGACTAGCGGACTACAATGAGCAGTTCTTC
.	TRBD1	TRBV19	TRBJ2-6	CASSIGQGEAGANVLTF	TGTGCCAGTAGTATAGGACAGGGAGAGGCTGGGGCCAACGTCCTGACTTTC
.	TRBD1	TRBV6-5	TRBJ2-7	CASRPPGQGFYEQYF	TGTGCCAGCAGGCCCCCAGGACAGGGGTTCTACGAGCAGTACTTC
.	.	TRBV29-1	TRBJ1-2	CSVERDGYTF	TGCAGCGTTGAGAGGGATGGCTACACCTTC
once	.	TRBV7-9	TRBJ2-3	CASSLIRAGGDTQYF	TGTGCCAGCAGCTTAATACGTGCGGGCGGAGATACGCAGTATTTT
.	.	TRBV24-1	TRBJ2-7	CATSDFERRTEIYEQYF	TGTGCCACCAGTGATTTCGAAAGGCGGACAGAAATATACGAGCAGTACTTC
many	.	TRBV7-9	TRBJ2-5	CASSFRAGLATRSETQYF	TGTGCCAGCAGCTTCCGTGCAGGGCTGGCAACTCGTTCGGAGACCCAGTACTTC
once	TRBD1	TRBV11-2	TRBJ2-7	CASSKTGIEQYF	TGTGCCAGCAGCAAGACAGGGATCGAGCAGTACTTC
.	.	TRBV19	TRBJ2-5	CASSTSRVAQETQYF	TGTGCCAGTAGTACCTCCAGGGTAGCTCAAGAGACCCAGTACTTC
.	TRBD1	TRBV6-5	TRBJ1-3	CASSRNRGPGNTIYF	TGTGCCAGCAGCCGGAACAGGGGGCCTGGAAACACCATATATTTT
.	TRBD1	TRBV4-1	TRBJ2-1	CASRAPGQGDEQFF	TGCGCCAGCAGGGCCCCGGGACAGGGGGATGAGCAGTTCTTC
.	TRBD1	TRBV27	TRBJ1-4	CASSKGQLNEKLFF	TGTGCCAGCAGTAAGGGACAGCTTAATGAAAAACTGTTTTTT
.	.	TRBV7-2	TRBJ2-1	CASSLSGTTGREQFF	TGTGCCAGCAGCCTCTCCGGGACCACGGGGAGGGAGCAGTTCTTC
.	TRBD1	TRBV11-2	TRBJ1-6	CASSSRDSNSPLHF	TGTGCCAGCAGCAGCCGGGACAGTAATTCACCCCTCCACTTT
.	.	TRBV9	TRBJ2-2	CASSVSRQAALGTTGELFF	TGTGCCAGCAGCGTAAGTCGACAGGCTGCGTTAGGCACCACCGGGGAGCTGTTTTTT
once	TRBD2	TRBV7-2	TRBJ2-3	CASRLGGEDTQYF	TGTGCCAGCAGATTGGGAGGGGAAGATACGCAGTATTTT
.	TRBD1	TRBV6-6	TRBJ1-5	CASSRRRDRGNQPQHF	TGTGCCAGCAGTCGCCGTCGGGACAGGGGCAATCAGCCCCAGCATTTT
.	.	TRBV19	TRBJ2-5	CASSKGHTQETQYF	TGTGCCAGTAGTAAGGGACATACACAAGAGACCCAGTACTTC
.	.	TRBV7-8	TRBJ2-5	CASSPGRETQYF	TGTGCCAGCAGCCCAGGGCGAGAGACCCAGTACTTC
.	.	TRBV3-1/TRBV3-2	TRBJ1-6	CASSQTRQASPLHF	TGTGCCAGCAGCCAAACTAGACAGGCTTCACCCCTCCACTTT
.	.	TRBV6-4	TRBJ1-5	CASSVTVNQPQHF	TGTGCCAGCAGTGTTACAGTGAACCAGCCCCAGCATTTT